Included here is one TCR beta chain sequence, with context. This clone's antigen is unknown. There are no base qualities to consult, and no much larger clone falls within one base. This sample stems from a study of blood T cell repertoires in COVID-19 (dated by TCRdb to 2020 to 2022). Looking at the study overall: Samples covering the acute and convalescent phases of COVID-19 were provided by collaborators in the United States, Italy and Spain. The material from the prospective study consisted of cDNA or gDNA derived from T cells, B-cell-depleted T cells, or PBMCs. Subjects who had been exposed to COVID-19, were actively infected with it, or had recovered from it provided the deeply sampled blood TCRbeta repertoires that made up the dataset. A freely available public database, intended as a resource for researchers studying the immune response to SARS-CoV-2, is where the repertoires were released. The samples were drawn from two sources: the first 160 participants of the ongoing ImmuneRACE study, and 1,200 or so subjects contributed by 6 global collaborators. Sample metadata almost always included a de-identified subject ID, COVID-19 status, age in years and sex. HLA class I and class II types, where available, came from metadata supplied by the sample provider rather than from assay-based typing. Broader findings and caveats from the paper: How much clinical and demographic metadata was included differed by source and by participant, and the metadata was provided uncurated.

TCRbeta CDR3 regions were amplified from genomic DNA by means of the immunoSEQ Assay, a bias-controlled multiplex PCR. The authors' pipeline ran thus. The number of nucleated cells in each sample was estimated from the amplification of reference gene primers within the assay. To quantify the absolute abundance of each unique TCRbeta CDR3 rearrangement, sequence reads were collapsed and filtered. For each sample, productive Simpson clonality was calculated as the square root of Simpson's diversity index across productive rearrangements. This is the immuneACCESS table as TCRdb keeps it, with only in-frame sequences that have V and J called. A part of the clones is gone; compared with another copy, unresolved V genes explain less than half, and the rest is unexplained. V and J calls and clone size are as listed in that table; D and trimming were resolved from the DNA. In this sample the table shows approximately 210,000 clones, more than 80% of which occur a single time. The ten largest clones represent over 7% of the sample.

Ends trimmed: V by 5 bases, J by 1 base; bases unmatched to a gene: 9. Taken from the germline V gene, the CDR1 and CDR2 loops are SGHVS and FNYEAQ. The CDR3 numbers 16 residues from cysteine through phenylalanine. Solely the CDR3 DNA is kept, with 48 bases framed from the first base. In the prospective study, participants were about 18 to 89 years old, resided in about 25 geographic areas of the United States, and were enrolled through a virtual design. To assign participants to cohorts, the prospective study relied on clinical history that participants themselves reported in a screening survey and a study questionnaire. ImmuneRACE Cohort 3 recovered participants were defined by two consecutive negative NP/OP PCR tests, healthcare professional clearance, or symptom resolution. Each participant in the prospective study had whole blood, serum and a nasopharyngeal or oropharyngeal swab collected by mobile phlebotomists. Over an approximately two-month period, participants in the prospective study had the option of providing additional blood draws and questionnaires. Before DNA extraction, prospective study blood samples were shipped either frozen or at room temperature.

Sequencing was done on a sample of PBMCs or T cells enriched from blood (not recorded which). The clonotype was recovered from a woman aged 18-29 years who had recovered from COVID-19. The chain is assembled from TRBV7-6 and TRBJ2-5, with 8 middle bases fitting TRBD1. The CDR3 amino acid sequence is: CASSQMDRAFQETQYF. Here is the DNA: TGTGCCAGCAGCCAGATGGACAGGGCTTTCCAAGAGACCCAGTACTTC.